These 6 T cell receptor beta chains originate from one sample sequenced in a study of blood T cell repertoires in COVID-19. Using immunoSEQ multiplex PCR, the repertoire was profiled, and TCRdb retains in-frame clones only, with some absent. Of around 170,000 clones detected, about four fifths appear once; the ten largest clones hold 13%. The sequenced material came from peripheral blood. The receptors were gathered from a man between 65 and 79 years old who had recovered from COVID-19.

This clone was recorded a few times. This sequence joins TRBV7-9 and TRBJ2-1, with 9 bases aligning to TRBD2. V lost 5 bases, J lost 3 bases, and 2 bases stayed unmatched. The CDR3 has 14 residues. Germline V gene sequence: CDR1 SEHNR, CDR2 FQNEAQ (reference sequence). CDR3 residues: CASSATSGYNEQFF. The CDR3 DNA reads TGTGCCAGCAGCGCGACTAGCGGCTACAATGAGCAGTTCTTC.

The J gene is TRBJ2-7, the V gene TRBV9, with 12 bases fitting TRBD2. The CDR3 sequence is 19 residues long. The germline V gene has CDR1 SGDLS and CDR2 YYNGEE. V lost 3 bases to trimming and J lost 7 bases; unmatched junction nucleotides: 20. DNA for the CDR3: TGTGCCAGCAGCGCCTACAGGGGTCTTGCTAGCGGGAGGGCCGAAGAGCAGTACTTC. It codes for CASSAYRGLASGRAEEQYF.

The genes are TRBV30 and TRBJ1-2; tentative D call: TRBD1 (6 bases). CDR1 is GTSNPN, CDR2 SVGIG, per germline (reference sequence). V shed 3 bases and J shed 6 bases, with 8 bases lying between them. This CDR3 has 11 amino acids. The CDR3 DNA follows: TGTGCCTGGAGAGGGGGTGATGGCTACACCTTC. It encodes CAWRGGDGYTF.

This clone has more than one count but fewer than ten. This sequence joins TRBV15 and TRBJ2-7; 7 nucleotides line up with TRBD1. Germline CDR1 reads LNHNV; CDR2 reads YYDKDF (reference sequence). V dropped 2 bases and J dropped 3; count of bases not matched to a gene: 4. This CDR3 spans 14 amino acids. CDR3: CATSRTGTDYEQYF. CDR3 coding DNA: TGTGCCACCAGCAGAACCGGGACAGACTACGAGCAGTACTTC.

The V and J genes are TRBV28 and TRBJ1-2; 7 bases line up with TRBD1. J gave up 2 bases and V 4 bases, and 7 bases lay outside the gene matches. The CDR3 sequence is 15 residues long. Per germline, CDR1 MDHEN and CDR2 SYDVKM. CDR3 coding DNA: TGTGCCAGCAGTTCCGGGACAGACCCAAACTATGGCTACACCTTC. Protein sequence: CASSSGTDPNYGYTF.

The V call is TRBV7-2, the J call TRBJ2-3; a possible D gene is TRBD2 (6 bases). The CDR3 has 14 amino acids. Germline assignment: CDR1 SGHTA and CDR2 FQGNSA. V dropped 7 bases and J dropped 3 bases, with 14 bases sitting between them. DNA of the CDR3: TGTGCCAGCAATCCTCGTCGGGAGACAGATACGCAGTATTTT. Protein sequence: CASNPRRETDTQYF.